These 32 T cell receptor beta chains were sequenced from one sample in a study of blood T cell repertoires in COVID-19. Here immunoSEQ multiplex PCR was the method, and the copy in TCRdb shows in-frame clones only, minus some. Of roughly 69,000 clones listed, about 82% were seen once; the top ten hold less than 4.5%. Sequenced material: PBMCs or T cells enriched from blood (not recorded which). The receptors originated from a woman aged 40 to 50 with acute COVID-19.

This rearrangement joins TRBV5-1 to TRBJ1-5; the match to TRBD1 covers 8 bases. This CDR3 contains 14 residues. V trimming: 4 bases; J trimming: 5 bases; junction bases outside the gene matches: 5. Germline values: CDR1 SGHRS, CDR2 YFSETQ. CDR3 amino acids: CASSPTGADQPQHF. The CDR3 nucleotides are TGCGCCAGCAGCCCGACAGGGGCGGATCAGCCCCAGCATTTT.

This clone occurred a few times. The chain joins TRBV5-4 to TRBJ2-5; 11 positions match TRBD2. Germline loops: CDR1 SGHNT, CDR2 YYREEE (reference sequence). J was trimmed by 4 bases and V by 0 bases; bases with no gene match: 2. The CDR3 covers 15 residues. DNA for the CDR3: TGTGCCAGCAGCTTGGTAGCGGGGGGGCCAGAGACCCAGTACTTC. Encoded protein: CASSLVAGGPETQYF.

Only one count was recorded for this clone. This chain links TRBV7-6 with TRBJ2-1; TRBD2 matches at 11 bases. Unmatched junction bases numbered 10, after V lost 3 bases and J lost 9 bases. This CDR3 comprises 16 residues. Per germline, CDR1 SGHVS and CDR2 FNYEAQ. CDR3: CASSFRLAGLVGEQFF. CDR3 in DNA: TGTGCCAGCAGCTTCCGACTAGCGGGACTTGTGGGTGAGCAGTTCTTC.

The V gene is TRBV25-1, the J gene TRBJ2-1; 8 bases are a match to TRBD1. The CDR3 covers 16 residues. In germline, CDR1 is MGHDK, CDR2 SYGVNS. J gave up 2 bases and V 4 bases, and 7 bases lay outside the gene matches. CDR3 coding DNA: TGTGCCAGCAGTGGGACAGGGCCCAACCCCTACAATGAGCAGTTCTTC. As protein: CASSGTGPNPYNEQFF.

Details on this clone: The identical CDR3 is also encoded by other nucleotide sequences in the sample. CDR3 sequence: CASSLSSSNQPQHF. CDR3 DNA sequence: TGTGCCAGCAGCTTGAGTAGTAGCAATCAGCCCCAGCATTTT. The chain has TRBV11-2 and TRBJ1-5; no reliable D call. Per germline, CDR1 SGHAT and CDR2 FQNNGV. This CDR3 comprises 14 residues. The V end lost 3 bases, the J end lost 0 bases, and 6 bases lay between the germline ends. Using reference TRBV11-2 and TRBJ1-5 for the parts outside the CDR3, the full variable domain is EAGVAQSPRYKIIEKRQSVAFWCNPISGHATLYWYQQILGQGPKLLIQFQNNGVVDDSQLPKDRFSAERLKGVDSTLKIQPAKLEDSAVYLCASSLSSSNQPQHFGDGTRLSIL.

J is TRBJ2-5 and V is TRBV29-1; a weak D match, TRBD1 (5 bases). The CDR3 is made up of 12 amino acids. Trimming pared 0 bases from V and 9 bases from J, leaving 11 bases between. Per the germline V gene, CDR1 is SQVTM and CDR2 is ANQGSEA. CDR3 sequence reads: CSVEDHRKSQYF. CDR3 nucleotides: TGCAGCGTTGAAGATCACAGGAAATCCCAGTACTTC.

The V gene is TRBV5-4, the J gene TRBJ2-7; 12 positions agree with TRBD2. The CDR3 sequence is 16 residues long. In germline, CDR1 is SGHNT, CDR2 YYREEE (reference sequence). The junction had 9 bases not matched to a gene; V was cut back by 5 bases and J by 3 bases. The DNA for the CDR3 is TGTGCCAGCAGTTTCCCCTCGACTAGCGGGGGCTACGAGCAGTACTTC. The encoded protein is CASSFPSTSGGYEQYF.

A few counts support this clone. The genes are TRBV18 and TRBJ2-7; TRBD2 matches at 7 bases. Germline V gives CDR1 KGHSH, CDR2 LQKENI. V was pared by 6 bases and J by 4 bases, with 6 bases of the junction left unmatched. The CDR3 extends over 13 amino acids. The CDR3 sequence is CASSPGLQYEQYF. The CDR3 DNA follows: TGTGCCAGCTCCCCGGGACTACAATACGAGCAGTACTTC.

The chain combines TRBV7-2 with TRBJ2-1, with TRBD2 matching over 7 bases. This CDR3 region has 10 residues. Germline V gene sequence: CDR1 SGHTA, CDR2 FQGNSA. The CDR3 sequence is CPTSFNEQFF. The CDR3 nucleotides read TGTCCGACTAGCTTCAATGAGCAGTTCTTC.

V and J are TRBV19 and TRBJ1-1, with D unclear. Germline V gives CDR1 LNHDA, CDR2 SQIVND (reference sequence). Trimming shortened V by 3 bases and J by 2 bases, and 7 bases separated the two germline ends. This CDR3 region has 13 residues. For the CDR3, the DNA is TGTGCCAGTAGTATTGGGCCTAACACTGAAGCTTTCTTT. Its translation is CASSIGPNTEAFF.

The rearrangement links TRBV20-1 to TRBJ2-3, with 9 bases aligning to TRBD2. V was clipped by 3 bases and J by 5 bases; unmatched bases: 18. This CDR3 has 18 residues. CDR1 is DFQATT and CDR2 is SNEGSKA in the germline V gene (reference sequence). The CDR3 coding sequence is TGCAGTGCTAGTACCACTGAACTACTAGCGGGCTATCTAGATACGCAGTATTTT. It codes for CSASTTELLAGYLDTQYF.

This clone occurred a few times. The chain links TRBV14 to TRBJ2-7; possibly TRBD2 for D (5 bases). The CDR3 runs 14 residues. Germline values: CDR1 SGHDN, CDR2 FVKESK. Trimming shortened V by 3 bases and J by 2 bases, and 11 bases separated the two germline ends. CDR3: CASSQGSLTYEQYF. In DNA, the CDR3 is TGTGCCAGCAGCCAGGGGAGCCTAACCTACGAGCAGTACTTC.

This clone was detected only once. The chain uses TRBV7-9 and TRBJ1-4, with 7 bases fitting TRBD1. Germline V lookup: CDR1 SEHNR, CDR2 FQNEAQ (reference sequence). This CDR3 contains 14 residues. Trimming at V came to 5 bases and at J to 7 bases, leaving 7 bases not matched to a gene. The CDR3 DNA is TGTGCCAGCAGCGAGGGACAGTATAGTGAAAAACTGTTTTTT. It is translated as CASSEGQYSEKLFF.

The chain is built from TRBV25-1 and TRBJ2-7, with 13 positions matching TRBD2. Trimming cost V 4 bases and J 0 bases; bases outside gene matches: 9. The CDR3 sequence is 18 residues long. The germline V gene encodes CDR1 MGHDK and CDR2 SYGVNS. The CDR3 protein is CASSAPGLAGFSSYEQYF. In nucleotides, the CDR3 is TGTGCCAGCAGTGCACCGGGACTAGCGGGATTCAGCTCCTACGAGCAGTACTTC.

The rearrangement links TRBV6-5 to TRBJ2-2; D gene unclear. The CDR3 has 14 amino acids. V lost 0 bases and J lost 4, with 6 bases in between. The germline V gene encodes CDR1 MNHEY and CDR2 SVGAGI. Written as DNA, the CDR3 is TGTGCCAGCAGTTACTCATCGGGCACCGGGGAGCTGTTTTTT. This gives the protein CASSYSSGTGELFF.

The chain recombines TRBV7-8 with TRBJ1-1, with a weak D call TRBD1 (6 bases). There are 13 residues in the CDR3. In germline, CDR1 is SGHVS, CDR2 FQNEAQ. V shed 4 bases and J shed 7 bases, with 13 bases lying between them. The CDR3 sequence: CASSSDSYLEAFF. The DNA for the CDR3 is TGTGCCAGCAGCTCGGACAGCTACCTTGAAGCTTTCTTT.

This clone was observed a few times. The rearrangement uses TRBV6-7 and TRBJ2-7; the match to TRBD1 covers 9 bases. TRBV6-7 is reported as an ORF; its role is uncertain. This CDR3 has 17 residues. V lost 2 bases to trimming and J lost 0 bases; unmatched junction nucleotides: 8. The CDR3 DNA reads TGTGCCAGCAGTTACAGGGGACAGGGTGGGAGCTCCTACGAGCAGTACTTC. This sequence encodes CASSYRGQGGSSYEQYF.

The chain uses TRBV12-1 and TRBJ2-7; TRBD2 is taken as the D call from the table, unchecked against the DNA. TRBV12-1 is deemed a pseudogene. CDR3 length equals 17 residues. CDR3 nucleotide sequence: TGTGCCAGCAGCTTAAAGACTAGCGGGGTGAGCTCCTACGAGCAGTACGTC. Encoded protein: CASSLKTSGVSSYEQYV.

The gene calls are TRBV5-5 and TRBJ2-5; D is possibly TRBD2 (5 bases). The CDR3 spans 16 residues. V shed 3 bases and J shed 5 bases, with 20 bases lying between them. CDR1 and CDR2 from the germline V gene are SGHKS and YYEKEE (reference sequence). CDR3 in DNA: TGTGCCAGCAGCTGGGAAGGGAGCTCCGGCTTGGAGACCCAGTACTTC. It encodes CASSWEGSSGLETQYF.

The chain uses TRBV18 and TRBJ2-7; TRBD2 aligns across 7 bases. The CDR3 spans 13 residues. After removal of 3 bases from V and 7 bases from J, the junction contained 6 bases not matched to a gene. CDR1 is KGHSH and CDR2 is LQKENI in the germline V gene. CDR3 DNA: TGTGCCAGCTCACCTGGAGCGGGGAGGGAGCAGTACGTC. Protein: CASSPGAGREQYV.

This clone occurred a few times. The chain combines TRBV7-2 with TRBJ2-1; 9 bases map to TRBD2. The CDR3 consists of 13 residues. After removal of 5 bases from V and 9 bases from J, the junction contained 5 bases not matched to a gene. Germline-derived CDR1 and CDR2 are SGHTA and FQGNSA. The CDR3 DNA reads as TGTGCCAGCAGCAATCTAGCGGGAAGTGAGCAGTTCTTC. Translation: CASSNLAGSEQFF.

This clone turned up a few times. Here the CDR3 reads CASSLELSGQGTQYF. The CDR3 bases are TGCGCCAGCAGCTTGGAGTTAAGTGGTCAGGGAACGCAGTATTTT. This chain joins TRBV5-1 and TRBJ2-3, with D tentatively TRBD1 (5 bases). Germline V gives CDR1 SGHRS, CDR2 YFSETQ. The CDR3 runs to 15 residues. V was cut by 0 bases and J by 9 bases, with 17 bases left in between.

This rearrangement joins TRBV19 to TRBJ2-5; D not certain. The V end was cut by 5 bases, the J end by 2 bases, with 3 bases between. The CDR3 totals 11 residues. Germline CDR1 is LNHDA and CDR2 is SQIVND (reference sequence). The chain's CDR3 is CASSPQETQYF. Here the CDR3 DNA reads TGTGCCAGTAGTCCACAAGAGACCCAGTACTTC.

This clone came up a few times. The chain joins TRBV19 to TRBJ1-1; D may be TRBD1 (5 bases). The V end lost 3 bases, the J end lost 0 bases, and 8 bases lay between the germline ends. The CDR3 is made up of 14 amino acids. Germline lookup yields CDR1 LNHDA and CDR2 SQIVND (reference sequence). The CDR3 is CASSMDTLNTEAFF. In DNA form, the CDR3 reads TGTGCCAGTAGTATGGACACTTTGAACACTGAAGCTTTCTTT.

The chain carries TRBV19 and TRBJ1-5, with no clear D. V was trimmed by 6 bases and J by 4 bases, leaving 10 bases between them. Germline CDR1 LNHDA, CDR2 SQIVND (reference sequence). The CDR3 is made up of 13 amino acids. The CDR3 coding sequence is TGTGCCAGTAGAGACCGAGGGAATCAGCCCCAGCATTTT. It encodes CASRDRGNQPQHF.

This clone has only one observation. V and J are TRBV6-5 and TRBJ2-7; D is perhaps TRBD2 (5 bases). The length of the CDR3 is 13 residues. Germline V CDR1 and CDR2: MNHEY, SVGAGI. The V end was cut by 6 bases, the J end by 0 bases, with 9 bases between. In nucleotides, the CDR3 is TGTGCCAGCAGCGCCGAGGGCTCCTACGAGCAGTACTTC. Its translation is CASSAEGSYEQYF.

V usage is TRBV7-2 and J usage is TRBJ2-6; 8 bases align to TRBD1. The junction had 7 bases not matched to a gene; V was cut back by 5 bases and J by 4 bases. From germline, CDR1 is SGHTA and CDR2 FQGNSA. The CDR3 has 16 amino acids. The chain's CDR3 is CASSNQGARGANVLTF. The DNA for the CDR3 is TGTGCCAGCAGCAACCAGGGGGCGCGAGGGGCCAACGTCCTGACTTTC.

The chain carries TRBV10-3 and TRBJ1-2; 9 nucleotides agree with TRBD1. CDR3 size: 13 residues. Trimming removed 8 bases from V and 5 bases from J; junction bases left unmatched: 6. Germline V gene sequence: CDR1 ENHRY, CDR2 SYGVKD. CDR3 in amino acids: CAIGGQGVYGYTF. CDR3 DNA sequence: TGTGCCATCGGGGGACAGGGTGTTTATGGCTACACCTTC.

This sequence joins TRBV19 and TRBJ2-1; D is possibly TRBD1 (5 bases). Germline values: CDR1 LNHDA, CDR2 SQIVND (reference sequence). The germline V and J ends were trimmed by 6 bases and 5 bases, with 14 bases remaining between them. This CDR3 comprises 14 residues. DNA for the CDR3: TGTGCCAGTAGCCCAGGGCATGGAGACAATGAGCAGTTCTTC. Translation: CASSPGHGDNEQFF.

The chain uses TRBV7-2 and TRBJ2-1; tentatively, D is TRBD1 (6 bases). The CDR3 runs to 16 residues. The V gene lost 6 bases and the J gene lost 0 bases, with 15 bases spanning the gap. Germline V gene lookup returns CDR1 SGHTA and CDR2 FQGNSA. The DNA for the CDR3 is TGTGCCAGCAGTTTCGCAGGGGTTCGCTCCTACAATGAGCAGTTCTTC. Encoded protein: CASSFAGVRSYNEQFF.

V and J are TRBV11-2 and TRBJ2-3, with D possibly TRBD1 on 5 matching bases. Trimming cost V 1 base and J 6 bases, with 14 bases left between them. The CDR3 has 15 amino acids. Germline values: CDR1 SGHAT, CDR2 FQNNGV. CDR3 sequence: CASSLGTRATDTQYF. CDR3 DNA: TGTGCCAGCAGCTTAGGGACAAGGGCTACTGATACGCAGTATTTT.

The chain couples TRBV15 to TRBJ1-4, with 9 bases identical to TRBD1. The CDR3 contains 17 residues. J gave up 2 bases and V 4 bases, and 8 bases lay outside the gene matches. CDR1 is LNHNV, CDR2 YYDKDF, per germline (reference sequence). The CDR3 bases are TGTGCCACCAGCACTGGGACAGGGAGGTTCACTAATGAAAAACTGTTTTTT. Translated: CATSTGTGRFTNEKLFF. Based on the CDR3 plus reference TRBV15 and TRBJ1-4, the full variable domain is DAMVIQNPRYQVTQFGKPVTLSCSQTLNHNVMYWYQQKSSQAPKLLFHYYDKDFNNEADTPDNFQSRRPNTSFCFLDIRSPGLGDTAMYLCATSTGTGRFTNEKLFFGSGTQLSVL.